This TCR beta chain appears in the sequencing data of a study of shared clonotypes between healthy human individuals. Whole-study context: CD4 naive and CD4 memory each took three plates per donor, while CD8 naive took two and CD8 memory one. Study-level points and caveats: Approximately 5.3% was the fraction of naive CD4 clonotypes found shared across a few donors.

TCRdb keeps only in-frame clones here, not all; method: immunoSEQ multiplex PCR. This sample has hundreds of thousands of clones, with 74% found just once. About this clone: Its specificity is unknown.

CDR1 and CDR2 (germline): MDHEN, SYDVKM. The CDR3 is made up of 17 amino acids. V lost 7 bases, J lost 6 bases, and 11 bases stayed unmatched. The healthy adult donors were HIV-negative and reported no recent acute infections or vaccinations. A CD45RA-negative memory subset and a CD45RA+ naive subset were separated from the CD4+ cells. The chain carries TRBV28 and TRBJ2-1; 14 nucleotides agree with TRBD2. The receptor was derived from a woman aged 30 to 39 in good health. Sequenced sample: memory CD4+ T cells sorted from blood. Subset reported: CD45RA-negative fraction. The CDR3 DNA reads TGTGCCAGCACACGAGCCTTGGGACTAGCGGGAGTCAATGAGCAGTTCTTC. Translating it yields CASTRALGLAGVNEQFF.